This TCR beta chain appears in the sequencing data of a study of blood T cell repertoires in COVID-19. Study as a whole: Whether acute or convalescent, the COVID-19 samples came from the United States, Italy and Spain. Nucleic acid was either cDNA or gDNA, and it came from T cells, B-cell-depleted T cells, or PBMCs.

The CDR3 is 13 residues long. Trimming stripped 7 bases from V and 2 bases from J, with 12 bases between. The germline CDR1 and CDR2 sequences are MDHEN and SYDVKM. TCRdb keeps only in-frame clones here, not all; method: immunoSEQ multiplex PCR. This table holds 350,000 or so clones, 90% found once. The sequenced sample was peripheral blood. This sequence joins TRBV28 and TRBJ2-7; TRBD1 is a possible D gene (5 bases). This receptor was taken from a man between 18 and 35 years old with active or convalescent COVID-19. The CDR3 DNA follows: TGTGCCAGCATCGACGACAGAGCCTACGAGCAGTACTTC. Residues: CASIDDRAYEQYF.